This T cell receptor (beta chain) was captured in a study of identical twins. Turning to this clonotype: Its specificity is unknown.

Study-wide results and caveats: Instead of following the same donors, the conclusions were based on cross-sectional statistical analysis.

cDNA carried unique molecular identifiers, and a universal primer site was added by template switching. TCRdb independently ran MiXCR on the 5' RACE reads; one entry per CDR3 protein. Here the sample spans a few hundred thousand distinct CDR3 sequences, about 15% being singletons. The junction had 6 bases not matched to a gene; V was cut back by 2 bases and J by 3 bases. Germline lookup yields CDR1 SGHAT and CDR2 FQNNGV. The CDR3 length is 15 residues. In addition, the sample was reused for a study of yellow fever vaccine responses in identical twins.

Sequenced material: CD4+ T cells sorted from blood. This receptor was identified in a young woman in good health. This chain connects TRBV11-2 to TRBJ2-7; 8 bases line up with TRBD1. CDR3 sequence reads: CASSLTQGAIYEQYF. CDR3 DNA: TGTGCCAGCAGCTTAACCCAGGGGGCAATCTACGAGCAGTACTTC. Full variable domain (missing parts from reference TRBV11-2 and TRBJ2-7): EAGVAQSPRYKIIEKRQSVAFWCNPISGHATLYWYQQILGQGPKLLIQFQNNGVVDDSQLPKDRFSAERLKGVDSTLKIQPAKLEDSAVYLCASSLTQGAIYEQYFGPGTRLTVT.